Below, 6 T cell receptor beta chains from the same sample are listed, as sequenced in a study of cytomegalovirus exposure and HLA in healthy donors. Use of 60 Vbeta and 13 Jbeta primers characterized the PCR. The protocol was immunoSEQ multiplex PCR, while the TCRdb copy is restricted to in-frame clones and leaves out a portion. The sample table sets out approximately 210,000 clones. Sequencing used PBMCs. The receptors were gathered from a woman in her twenties or thirties in good health and CMV-seropositive.

The chain carries TRBV28 and TRBJ2-7; D unresolved. The CDR3 loop spans 13 amino acids. Trimming left V 5 bases short and J 5 bases short, with 13 bases between. Germline CDR1 and CDR2: MDHEN and SYDVKM. The CDR3 reads CASSMARFNEQYF. The CDR3 DNA follows: TGTGCCAGCAGTATGGCCCGTTTCAACGAGCAGTACTTC. The entire variable domain, with the rest obtained from reference TRBV28 and TRBJ2-7, is as follows: DVKVTQSSRYLVKRTGEKVFLECVQDMDHENMFWYRQDPGLGLRLIYFSYDVKMKEKGDIPEGYSVSREKKERFSLILESASTNQTSMYLCASSMARFNEQYFGPGTRLTVT.

V and J are TRBV7-2 and TRBJ2-5; a possible D gene is TRBD2 (5 bases). Deletions cut 1 base from V and 2 bases from J, with 14 bases between. The germline CDR1 and CDR2 sequences are SGHTA and FQGNSA. This CDR3 spans 16 amino acids. Here the CDR3 reads CASSLDIGNGQETQYF. Here the CDR3 DNA reads TGTGCCAGCAGCTTAGATATCGGGAACGGTCAAGAGACCCAGTACTTC.

Notes on this clone: Relative to the germline gene, one junction end is altered; a read error may explain this. The chain couples TRBV10-3 to TRBJ2-1; D is possibly TRBD2 (5 bases). Germline V CDR1 and CDR2: ENHRY, SYGVKD. The CDR3 is 15 amino acids. The CDR3 here is CAISGLQDFNNEQFF. The DNA of the CDR3 is TGTGCCATTAGTGGCCTCCAGGACTTCAACAATGAGCAGTTCTTC.

The chain is built from TRBV19 and TRBJ1-1, with TRBD1 as a possible D gene (6 bases). Per the germline V gene, CDR1 is LNHDA and CDR2 is SQIVND (reference sequence). Trimming stripped 1 base from V and 4 bases from J, with 19 bases between. There are 17 residues in the CDR3. The CDR3: CASSIGEQGVVGTEAFF. The CDR3 DNA reads as TGTGCCAGTAGTATAGGTGAACAGGGTGTAGTTGGCACTGAAGCTTTCTTT.

The chain employs TRBV30 and TRBJ2-7, with a weak D call TRBD2 (6 bases). V lost 3 bases and J lost 4, with 13 bases in between. Germline CDR1 GTSNPN, CDR2 SVGIG (reference sequence). The CDR3 runs 13 residues. CDR3 in amino acids: CAWSPPSAYEQYF. The DNA for the CDR3 is TGTGCCTGGAGCCCCCCTAGCGCATACGAGCAGTACTTC.

V is TRBV11-2 and J is TRBJ1-2, with TRBD1 matching 10 bases. V trimming: 2 bases; J trimming: 8 bases; junction bases outside the gene matches: 8. The CDR3 is made up of 15 amino acids. Per the germline V gene, CDR1 is SGHAT and CDR2 is FQNNGV. In DNA form, the CDR3 reads TGTGCCAGCAGCTTATCCGGGACAGGGGTTAAAGGCTACACCTTC. It yields the protein CASSLSGTGVKGYTF.